The 25 T cell receptor beta chains listed next were all sequenced from one sample in a study of T cell responses to AZD1222 COVID-19 vaccine (dated by TCRdb to the early 2020s). The library relied on the immunoSEQ multiplex PCR assay. TCRdb's version of the immuneACCESS table is confined to in-frame rearrangements and falls short of the full clone set. An unresolved V gene accounts for under half of the shortfall where checked; the remainder is of unknown origin. The sample table contains around 130,000 clones; only one count was recorded for 80% to 90% of them. Just under 9.5% of the sample goes to the ten largest clones. The label giving this sample's time point can be read as: baseline before first vaccination. This sample comprised peripheral blood, obtained on day 0 of AZD1222 vaccination. The receptor set was obtained from an adult in good health.

This clone was counted only a few times. CDR3 nucleotides: TGTGCCAGCAAACGCGGACGGACAGGGGCCTACGAGCAGTACTTC. This translates into CASKRGRTGAYEQYF. V is TRBV27 and J is TRBJ2-7, with 9 bases aligning to TRBD1. Unmatched junction bases numbered 9, after V lost 7 bases and J lost 2 bases. CDR1 and CDR2 (germline): MNHEY, SMNVEV (reference sequence). The CDR3 has 15 residues.

V is TRBV7-9 and J is TRBJ1-5, with D maybe TRBD1 (5 bases). CDR3 length: 14 residues. From germline, CDR1 is SEHNR and CDR2 FQNEAQ (reference sequence). The V end lost 2 bases, the J end lost 3 bases, and 8 bases lay between the germline ends. The DNA of the CDR3 is TGTGCCAGCAGCTTATCGGGGCTCAATCAGCCCCAGCATTTT. Its protein is CASSLSGLNQPQHF.

This clone was seen a single time. This chain uses TRBV9 with TRBJ2-6; 8 nucleotides agree with TRBD2. Germline V gene data show CDR1 as SGDLS and CDR2 as YYNGEE. After removal of 3 bases from V and 2 bases from J, the junction contained 7 bases not matched to a gene. CDR3 length equals 17 residues. In DNA, the CDR3 is TGTGCCAGCAGCGCCATAGCGGGGCGGGCTGGGGCCAACGTCCTGACTTTC. The encoded protein is CASSAIAGRAGANVLTF.

A few counts support this clone. The chain joins TRBV4-1 to TRBJ2-3; a possible D gene is TRBD2 (6 bases). Germline V gene lookup returns CDR1 MGHRA and CDR2 YSYEKL. Trimming left V 2 bases short and J 6 bases short, with 15 bases between. This CDR3 spans 15 amino acids. The CDR3 nucleotides read TGCGCCAGCAGCCAAACCGGGACTCCCGTGGATACGCAGTATTTT. It is translated as CASSQTGTPVDTQYF.

This chain joins TRBV19 and TRBJ2-7; TRBD2 aligns across 9 bases. The CDR3 is made up of 14 amino acids. Germline CDR1 is LNHDA and CDR2 is SQIVND (reference sequence). V was pared by 7 bases and J by 2 bases, with 6 bases of the junction left unmatched. CDR3 amino acids: CASKGRGGPYEQYF. The CDR3 nucleotides are TGTGCCAGTAAAGGGCGGGGGGGCCCCTACGAGCAGTACTTC.

The chain employs TRBV7-9 and TRBJ1-6, with 9 bases identical to TRBD1. The CDR3 totals 16 residues. Germline V lookup: CDR1 SEHNR, CDR2 FQNEAQ (reference sequence). With V trimmed by 6 bases and J by 7 bases, 10 bases remained unmatched. As DNA, the CDR3 is TGTGCCAGCAGGCCATCGGTCGGACAGGGGAATTCACCCCTCCACTTT. Amino acid sequence: CASRPSVGQGNSPLHF.

The chain employs TRBV10-3 and TRBJ2-5; D call uncertain. V lost 0 bases and J lost 5, with 4 bases in between. From germline, CDR1 is ENHRY and CDR2 SYGVKD. The CDR3 spans 12 residues. The CDR3 nucleotides read TGTGCCATCAGTGAGTCTTCGGAGACCCAGTACTTC. Translation gives CAISESSETQYF.

The chain has TRBV6-5 and TRBJ1-5; 7 positions match TRBD1. V was clipped by 6 bases and J by 7 bases; unmatched bases: 9. Germline V gene data show CDR1 as MNHEY and CDR2 as SVGAGI. The CDR3 runs 14 residues. The CDR3 nucleotides are TGTGCCAGCAGACTTATGGACAGGACGCAGCCCCAGCATTTT. Translating it yields CASRLMDRTQPQHF.

This chain links TRBV12-3 or TRBV12-4 with TRBJ2-3, with D hard to call. This CDR3 spans 12 amino acids. V was cut by 4 bases and J by 3 bases, with 5 bases left in between. The CDR3 DNA reads TGTGCCAGCAGTTCCCGTACAGATACGCAGTATTTT. Encoded protein: CASSSRTDTQYF.

The CDR3 DNA reads as TGCGCCAGCAGCGCAAGACAGGGGGCTGGAAACACCATATATTTT. Protein: CASSARQGAGNTIYF. The rearrangement links TRBV5-1 to TRBJ1-3; 9 bases agree with TRBD1. Looked up from germline, CDR1 is SGHRS and CDR2 is YFSETQ. With V trimmed by 4 bases and J by 2 bases, 4 bases remained unmatched. The CDR3 sequence is 15 residues long.

The chain is built from TRBV5-6 and TRBJ1-4; no clear D. The CDR3 contains 15 residues. CDR1 is SGHDT and CDR2 is YYEEEE in the germline V gene. The germline V and J ends were trimmed by 4 bases and 3 bases, with 13 bases remaining between them. The DNA for the CDR3 is TGTGCCAGCAGCCATTTTTGGAGGTCTAATGAAAAACTGTTTTTT. Amino acid sequence: CASSHFWRSNEKLFF.

CDR3 sequence reads: CASSSDYNSGNTIYF. In DNA form, the CDR3 reads TGTGCCAGCAGCTCCGATTACAACTCTGGAAACACCATATATTTT. V is TRBV7-9 and J is TRBJ1-3; D gene uncertain. The CDR3 consists of 15 residues. V was pared by 4 bases and J by 0 bases, with 10 bases between. Germline CDR1 SEHNR, CDR2 FQNEAQ (reference sequence).

The chain carries TRBV29-1 and TRBJ2-7, with 9 bases that match TRBD1. This CDR3 has 14 residues. The V and J ends lost 5 bases and 6 bases, in that order; junction bases with no gene match: 11. Germline assignment: CDR1 SQVTM and CDR2 ANQGSEA. CDR3 nucleotides: TGCAGCGTTTGGACAGGGGCGAGGACCGCCGAGCAGTACTTC. Translated: CSVWTGARTAEQYF.

This chain uses TRBV7-2 with TRBJ1-6; 8 bases align to TRBD1. V lost 11 bases to trimming and J lost 7 bases; unmatched junction nucleotides: 4. The CDR3 consists of 12 residues. Germline CDR1 is SGHTA and CDR2 is FQGNSA. The chain's CDR3 is CAGGQANSPLHF. The DNA of the CDR3 is TGTGCCGGGGGACAGGCGAATTCACCCCTCCACTTT.

V and J are TRBV6-6 and TRBJ1-1; TRBD1 agrees at 8 bases. Germline V gene data show CDR1 as MNHNY and CDR2 as SVGAGI (reference sequence). This CDR3 spans 15 amino acids. Germline trimming cut 0 bases from V and 3 bases from J; bases unmatched to any gene: 3. The CDR3 here is CASSYSTGADTEAFF. Here the CDR3 DNA reads TGTGCCAGCAGTTACTCGACAGGGGCCGACACTGAAGCTTTCTTT.

V gene TRBV25-1 combines with J gene TRBJ1-1, with a weak D call TRBD1 (5 bases). V lost 3 bases, J lost 10 bases, and 15 bases lay in between. This CDR3 contains 13 residues. Germline-derived CDR1 and CDR2 are MGHDK and SYGVNS. This chain's CDR3 is CASSDRRGRRAFF. Written as DNA, the CDR3 is TGTGCCAGCAGTGACCGCCGGGGGAGGCGAGCTTTCTTT.

The V gene is TRBV19, the J gene TRBJ1-1; D is ambiguous. CDR3 length equals 15 residues. The germline V gene has CDR1 LNHDA and CDR2 SQIVND (reference sequence). V was trimmed by 3 bases and J by 1 base, leaving 12 bases between them. The DNA of the CDR3 is TGTGCCAGTAGTATGATGGGGTCGGGGAACACTGAAGCTTTCTTT. It translates to CASSMMGSGNTEAFF.

The chain couples TRBV19 to TRBJ1-4; D is uncertain. CDR3 length: 16 residues. Germline-derived CDR1 and CDR2 are LNHDA and SQIVND (reference sequence). V shed 2 bases and J shed 8 bases, with 18 bases lying between them. The CDR3 DNA sequence: TGTGCCAGTAGTATATCGCAAGCGGGGATGAGCGAAAAACTGTTTTTT. Protein product: CASSISQAGMSEKLFF.

This rearrangement joins TRBV5-1 to TRBJ2-7; 8 bases align to TRBD2. J was trimmed by 4 bases and V by 0 bases; bases with no gene match: 6. Germline assignment: CDR1 SGHRS and CDR2 YFSETQ. CDR3 length: 15 residues. CDR3 sequence reads: CASSLGGTSGYEQYF. The CDR3 nucleotides read TGCGCCAGCAGCTTGGGCGGGACTAGTGGGTACGAGCAGTACTTC.

V and J are TRBV27 and TRBJ1-1; a weak D match, TRBD1 (6 bases). Germline V CDR1 and CDR2: MNHEY, SMNVEV (reference sequence). Trimming removed 5 bases from V and 2 bases from J, with 15 bases in between. The length of the CDR3 is 15 residues. CDR3 nucleotide sequence: TGTGCCAGCAGTGGGGCCATGGACAGAAACACTGAAGCTTTCTTT. This translates into CASSGAMDRNTEAFF.

The chain links TRBV30 to TRBJ1-6, with 7 bases fitting TRBD1. Losses at the gene ends were 8 bases for V and 8 bases for J; bases not matched to a gene: 12. CDR1 and CDR2 (germline): GTSNPN, SVGIG (reference sequence). The CDR3 sequence is 14 residues long. CDR3 bases: TGTGCCCGCCAGGGGGAGGGAACGGATTCACCCCTCCACTTT. Protein: CARQGEGTDSPLHF. Together with reference TRBV30 and TRBJ1-6, the CDR3 gives the full variable domain: SQTIHQWPATLVQPVGSPLSLECTVEGTSNPNLYWYRQAAGRGLQLLFYSVGIGQISSEVPQNLSASRPQDRQFILSSKKLLLSDSGFYLCARQGEGTDSPLHFGNGTRLTVT.

This chain links TRBV7-9 with TRBJ2-2, with D possibly matching TRBD1 (6 bases). Looked up from germline, CDR1 is SEHNR and CDR2 is FQNEAQ (reference sequence). Trimming pared 5 bases from V and 5 bases from J, leaving 12 bases between. The CDR3 sequence is 14 residues long. Here the CDR3 reads CASSTGFETGELFF. CDR3 DNA: TGTGCCAGCAGCACAGGGTTCGAAACCGGGGAGCTGTTTTTT.

The V and J genes are TRBV30 and TRBJ1-4, with D unclear. With 0 bases removed from V and 5 bases from J, the gap between germline ends came to 13 bases. The CDR3 spans 15 residues. The germline V gene has CDR1 GTSNPN and CDR2 SVGIG (reference sequence). The CDR3 sequence is CAWSVFERYNEKLFF. The CDR3 nucleotides are TGTGCCTGGAGTGTATTCGAACGGTACAATGAAAAACTGTTTTTT.

In this sample, this clone turned up once. V usage is TRBV5-6 and J usage is TRBJ1-5, with D possibly being TRBD1 (5 bases). In germline, CDR1 is SGHDT, CDR2 YYEEEE. Trimming stripped 1 base from V and 3 bases from J, with 8 bases between. CDR3 length: 14 residues. In nucleotides, the CDR3 is TGTGCCAGCAGCTTGTCAGGGAACAATCAGCCCCAGCATTTT. It translates to CASSLSGNNQPQHF.

The chain links TRBV7-2 to TRBJ1-6; TRBD1 agrees at 8 bases. Germline CDR1 is SGHTA and CDR2 is FQGNSA. Trimming took 5 bases from V and 0 from J; bases not matched to a gene: 6. The CDR3 is 17 amino acids. The CDR3: CASSLRTGSSYNSPLHF. The CDR3 nucleotides are TGTGCCAGCAGCCTTCGGACAGGGAGCTCCTATAATTCACCCCTCCACTTT.